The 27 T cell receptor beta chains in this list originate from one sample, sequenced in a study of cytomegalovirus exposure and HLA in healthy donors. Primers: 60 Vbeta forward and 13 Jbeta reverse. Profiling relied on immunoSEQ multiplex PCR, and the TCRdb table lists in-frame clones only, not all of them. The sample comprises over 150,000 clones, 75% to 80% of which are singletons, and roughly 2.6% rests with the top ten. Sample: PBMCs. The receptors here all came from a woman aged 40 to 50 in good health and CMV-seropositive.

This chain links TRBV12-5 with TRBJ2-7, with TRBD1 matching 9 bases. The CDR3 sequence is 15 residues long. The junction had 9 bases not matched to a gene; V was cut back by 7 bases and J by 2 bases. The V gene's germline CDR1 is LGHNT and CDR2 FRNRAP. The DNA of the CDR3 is TGTGCTAGTGCCCCGGACAGGGGTAATCCCTACGAGCAGTACTTC. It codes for CASAPDRGNPYEQYF.

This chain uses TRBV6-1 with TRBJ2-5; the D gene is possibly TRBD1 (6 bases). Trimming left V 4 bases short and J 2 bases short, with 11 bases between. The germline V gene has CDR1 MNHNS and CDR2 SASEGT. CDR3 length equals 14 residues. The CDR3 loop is CASSVQGDQETQYF. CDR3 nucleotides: TGTGCCAGCAGTGTACAGGGAGATCAAGAGACCCAGTACTTC.

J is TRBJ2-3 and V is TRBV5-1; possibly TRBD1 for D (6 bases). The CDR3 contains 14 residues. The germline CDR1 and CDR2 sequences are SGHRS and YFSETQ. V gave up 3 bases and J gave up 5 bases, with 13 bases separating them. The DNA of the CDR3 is TGCGCCAGCAGCTCGACAGGTTCGGGAGATACGCAGTATTTT. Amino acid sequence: CASSSTGSGDTQYF.

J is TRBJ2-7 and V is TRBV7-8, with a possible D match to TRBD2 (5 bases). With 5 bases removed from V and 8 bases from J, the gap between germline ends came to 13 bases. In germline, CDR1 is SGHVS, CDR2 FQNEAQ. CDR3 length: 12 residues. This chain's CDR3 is CASSPQERKQYF. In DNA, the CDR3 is TGTGCCAGCAGCCCCCAGGAGCGGAAGCAGTACTTC.

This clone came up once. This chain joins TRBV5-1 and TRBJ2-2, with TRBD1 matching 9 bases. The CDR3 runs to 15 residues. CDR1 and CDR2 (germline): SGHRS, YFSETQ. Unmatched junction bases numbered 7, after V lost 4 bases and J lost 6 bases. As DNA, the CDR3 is TGCGCCAGCAGCCTACAGGGGGCCGTAGCCGGGGAGCTGTTTTTT. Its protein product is CASSLQGAVAGELFF. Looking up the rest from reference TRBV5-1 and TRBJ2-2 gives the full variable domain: KAGVTQTPRYLIKTRGQQVTLSCSPISGHRSVSWYQQTPGQGLQFLFEYFSETQRNKGNFPGRFSGRQFSNSRSEMNVSTLELGDSALYLCASSLQGAVAGELFFGEGSRLTVL.

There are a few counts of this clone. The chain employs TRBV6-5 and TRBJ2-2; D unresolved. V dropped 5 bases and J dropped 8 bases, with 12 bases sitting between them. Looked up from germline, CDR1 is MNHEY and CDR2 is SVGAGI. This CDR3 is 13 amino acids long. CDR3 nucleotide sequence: TGTGCCAGCAGTGCCCGGTGGTGGGGGGAGCTGTTTTTT. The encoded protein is CASSARWWGELFF.

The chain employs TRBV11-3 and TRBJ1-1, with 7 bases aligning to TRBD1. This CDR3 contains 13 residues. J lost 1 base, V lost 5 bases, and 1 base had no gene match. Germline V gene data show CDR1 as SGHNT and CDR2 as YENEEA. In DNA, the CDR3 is TGTGCCAGCAGCCGGGACAGGAACACTGAAGCTTTCTTT. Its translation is CASSRDRNTEAFF. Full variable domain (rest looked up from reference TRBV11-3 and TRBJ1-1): EAGVVQSPRYKIIEKKQPVAFWCNPISGHNTLYWYLQNLGQGPELLIRYENEEAVDDSQLPKDRFSAERLKGVDSTLKIQPAELGDSAVYLCASSRDRNTEAFFGQGTRLTVV.

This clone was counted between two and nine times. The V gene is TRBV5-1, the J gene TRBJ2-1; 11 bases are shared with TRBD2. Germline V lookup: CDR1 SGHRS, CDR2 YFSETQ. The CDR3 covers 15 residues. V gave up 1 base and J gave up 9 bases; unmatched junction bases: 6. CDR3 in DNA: TGCGCCAGCAGCTTGTCACTAGCGGGAGAGGGTGAGCAGTTCTTC. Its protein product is CASSLSLAGEGEQFF.

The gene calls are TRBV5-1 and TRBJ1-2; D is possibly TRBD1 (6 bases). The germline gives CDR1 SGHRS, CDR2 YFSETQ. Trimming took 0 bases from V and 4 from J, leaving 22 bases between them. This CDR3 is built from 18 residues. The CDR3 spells CASSLGHTRRTDSYGYTF. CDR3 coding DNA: TGCGCCAGCAGCTTGGGACATACCCGGAGGACAGATTCCTATGGCTACACCTTC.

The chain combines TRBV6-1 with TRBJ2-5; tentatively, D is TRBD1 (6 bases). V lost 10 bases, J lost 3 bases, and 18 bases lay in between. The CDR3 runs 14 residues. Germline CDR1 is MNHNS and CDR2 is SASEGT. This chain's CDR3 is CATTPGTLEETQYF. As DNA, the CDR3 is TGTGCCACCACCCCCGGGACACTAGAAGAGACCCAGTACTTC.

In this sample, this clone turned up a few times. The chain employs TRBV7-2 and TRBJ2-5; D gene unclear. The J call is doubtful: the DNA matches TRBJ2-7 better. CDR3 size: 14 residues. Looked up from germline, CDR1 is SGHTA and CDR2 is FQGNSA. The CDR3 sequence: CASSLYGSSYEQYF. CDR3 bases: TGTGCCAGCAGCTTATACGGTAGCTCCTACGAGCAGTACTTC.

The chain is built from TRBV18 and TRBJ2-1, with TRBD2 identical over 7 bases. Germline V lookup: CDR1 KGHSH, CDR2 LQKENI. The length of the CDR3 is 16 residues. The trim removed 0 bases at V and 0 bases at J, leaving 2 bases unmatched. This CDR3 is CASSPPGGSSYNEQFF. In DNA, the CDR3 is TGTGCCAGCTCACCACCCGGGGGGAGCTCCTACAATGAGCAGTTCTTC.

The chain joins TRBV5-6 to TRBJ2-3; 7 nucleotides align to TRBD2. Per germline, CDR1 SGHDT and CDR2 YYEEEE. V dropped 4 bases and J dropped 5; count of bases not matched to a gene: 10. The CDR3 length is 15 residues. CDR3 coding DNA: TGTGCCAGCAGCCATGGACTGGGAGGGATAGATACGCAGTATTTT. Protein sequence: CASSHGLGGIDTQYF. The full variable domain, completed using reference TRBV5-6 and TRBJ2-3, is DAGVTQSPTHLIKTRGQQVTLRCSPKSGHDTVSWYQQALGQGPQFIFQYYEEEERQRGNFPDRFSGHQFPNYSSELNVNALLLGDSALYLCASSHGLGGIDTQYFGPGTRLTVL.

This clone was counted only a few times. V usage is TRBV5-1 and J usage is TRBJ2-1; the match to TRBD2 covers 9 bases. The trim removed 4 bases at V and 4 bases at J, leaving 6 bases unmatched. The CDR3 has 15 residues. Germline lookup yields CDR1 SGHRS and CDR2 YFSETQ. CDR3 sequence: CASSRLAGPYNEQFF. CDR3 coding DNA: TGCGCCAGCAGCCGTCTAGCGGGGCCATACAATGAGCAGTTCTTC.

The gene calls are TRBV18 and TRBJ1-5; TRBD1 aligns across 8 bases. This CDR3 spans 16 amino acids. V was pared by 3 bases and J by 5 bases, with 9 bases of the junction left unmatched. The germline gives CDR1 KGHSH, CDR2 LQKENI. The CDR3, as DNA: TGTGCCAGCTCACCGGTCCAGGGGGCCGGGGATCAGCCCCAGCATTTT. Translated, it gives CASSPVQGAGDQPQHF.

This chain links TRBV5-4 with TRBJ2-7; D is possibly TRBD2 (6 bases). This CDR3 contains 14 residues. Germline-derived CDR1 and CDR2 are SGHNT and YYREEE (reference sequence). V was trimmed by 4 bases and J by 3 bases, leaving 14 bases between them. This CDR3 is CASSPGWGGYEQYF. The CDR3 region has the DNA TGTGCCAGCAGCCCGGGGTGGGGAGGCTACGAGCAGTACTTC.

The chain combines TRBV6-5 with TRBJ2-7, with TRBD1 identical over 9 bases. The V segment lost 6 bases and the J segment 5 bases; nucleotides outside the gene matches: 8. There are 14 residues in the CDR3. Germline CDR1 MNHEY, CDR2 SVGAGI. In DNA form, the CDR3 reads TGTGCCAGCAGCCTGACAGGGGGTATTCACGAGCAGTACTTC. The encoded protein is CASSLTGGIHEQYF.

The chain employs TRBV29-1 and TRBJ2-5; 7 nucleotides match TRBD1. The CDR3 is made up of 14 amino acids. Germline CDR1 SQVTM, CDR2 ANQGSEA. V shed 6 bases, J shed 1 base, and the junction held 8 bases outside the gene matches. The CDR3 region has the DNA TGCAGCGTGTACCTGGGGGACAGCCAAGAGACCCAGTACTTC. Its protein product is CSVYLGDSQETQYF.

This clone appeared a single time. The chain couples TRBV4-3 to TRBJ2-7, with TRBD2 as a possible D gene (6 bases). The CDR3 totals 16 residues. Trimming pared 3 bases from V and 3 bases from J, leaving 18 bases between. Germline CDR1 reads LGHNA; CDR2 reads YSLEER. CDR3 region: CASSQRHRDSGYEQYF. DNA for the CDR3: TGCGCCAGCAGCCAGAGGCACCGGGACTCCGGCTACGAGCAGTACTTC.

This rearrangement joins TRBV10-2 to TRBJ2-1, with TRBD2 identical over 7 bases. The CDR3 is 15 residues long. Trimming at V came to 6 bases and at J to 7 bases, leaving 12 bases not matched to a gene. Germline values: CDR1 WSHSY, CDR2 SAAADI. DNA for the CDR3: TGCGCCAGCAGCGATATACGGGGGGTATTGAATGAGCAGTTCTTC. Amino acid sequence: CASSDIRGVLNEQFF.

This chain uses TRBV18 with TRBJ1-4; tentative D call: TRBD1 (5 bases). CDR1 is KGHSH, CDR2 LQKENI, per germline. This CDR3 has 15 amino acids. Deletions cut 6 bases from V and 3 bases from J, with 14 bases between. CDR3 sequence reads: CASSAIQAANEKLFF. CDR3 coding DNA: TGTGCCAGCTCGGCCATACAGGCCGCTAATGAAAAACTGTTTTTT.

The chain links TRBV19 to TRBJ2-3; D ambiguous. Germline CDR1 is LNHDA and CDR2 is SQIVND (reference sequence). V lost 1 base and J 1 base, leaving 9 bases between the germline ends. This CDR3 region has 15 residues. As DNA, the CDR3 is TGTGCCAGTAGTATAGGTTACACCCGCACAGATACGCAGTATTTT. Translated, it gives CASSIGYTRTDTQYF. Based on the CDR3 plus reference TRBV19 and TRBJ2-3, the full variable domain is DGGITQSPKYLFRKEGQNVTLSCEQNLNHDAMYWYRQDPGQGLRLIYYSQIVNDFQKGDIAEGYSVSREKKESFPLTVTSAQKNPTAFYLCASSIGYTRTDTQYFGPGTRLTVL.

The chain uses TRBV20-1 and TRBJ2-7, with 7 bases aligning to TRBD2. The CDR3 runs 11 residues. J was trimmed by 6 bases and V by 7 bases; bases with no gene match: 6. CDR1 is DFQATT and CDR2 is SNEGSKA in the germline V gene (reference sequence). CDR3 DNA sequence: TGCAGTGGGGACTACCTCGGCGAGCAGTACTTC. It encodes CSGDYLGEQYF.

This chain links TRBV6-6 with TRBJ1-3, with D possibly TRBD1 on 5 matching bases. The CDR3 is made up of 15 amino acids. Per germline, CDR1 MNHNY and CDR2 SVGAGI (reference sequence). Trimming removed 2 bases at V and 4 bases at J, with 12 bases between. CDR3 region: CASSYAKGYGNTIYF. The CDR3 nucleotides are TGTGCCAGCAGTTACGCAAAGGGGTACGGAAACACCATATATTTT.

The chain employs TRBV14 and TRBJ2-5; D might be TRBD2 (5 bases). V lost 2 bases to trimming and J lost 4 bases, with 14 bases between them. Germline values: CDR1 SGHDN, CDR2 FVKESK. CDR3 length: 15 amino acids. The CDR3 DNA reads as TGTGCCAGCAGCCAAACAGAGGGCTCTTCAGAGACCCAGTACTTC. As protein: CASSQTEGSSETQYF.

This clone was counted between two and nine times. The CDR3 DNA follows: TGTGCCAGCTCACCACCGAGTAGGGGCGCCTACGAGCAGTACTTC. It specifies CASSPPSRGAYEQYF. The V gene is TRBV18, the J gene TRBJ2-7; TRBD1 is a possible D gene (5 bases). CDR1 KGHSH and CDR2 LQKENI come from the germline V gene. The CDR3 loop spans 15 amino acids. V lost 0 bases and J lost 2, with 11 bases in between.

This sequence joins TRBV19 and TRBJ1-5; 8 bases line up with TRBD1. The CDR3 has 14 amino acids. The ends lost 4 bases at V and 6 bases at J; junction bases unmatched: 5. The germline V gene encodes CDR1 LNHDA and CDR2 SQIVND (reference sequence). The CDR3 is CASSRTGMGQPQHF. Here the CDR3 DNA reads TGTGCCAGTAGTAGGACAGGGATGGGTCAGCCCCAGCATTTT.